The following is a T cell receptor beta chain sequence with its context. This sample was taken from a study of blood T cell repertoires in COVID-19. Study overall: Specimens from acute and convalescent COVID-19 originated in the United States, Italy and Spain.

As originally analysed: Reference gene primer amplification in the assay estimated nucleated cell counts. Assay used: immunoSEQ multiplex PCR; TCRdb lists only in-frame clones, some missing. V and J calls and clone size are those listed in that table; D and trimming were worked out from the DNA. The sample holds some 190,000 clones, 84% seen once. Germline V gives CDR1 SNHLY, CDR2 FYNNEI. CDR3 length: 14 residues. The J segment lost 6 bases and the V segment lost 6 bases, leaving 6 bases of the junction unmatched. All enrollees were about 18 to 90 years old and from about 24 US areas. The sequence came from a woman aged 25-40 years who had been exposed to COVID-19. The specimen was PBMCs or T cells enriched from blood (not recorded which). This chain uses TRBV2 with TRBJ1-5; TRBD1 matches 9 bases. CDR3 coding DNA: TGTGCCAGCAGCTATGGGACAGGGAGTCAGCCCCAGCATTTT. Translation: CASSYGTGSQPQHF. Full variable domain (outside the CDR3, taken from reference TRBV2 and TRBJ1-5): EPEVTQTPSHQVTQMGQEVILRCVPISNHLYFYWYRQILGQKVEFLVSFYNNEISEKSEIFDDQFSVERPDGSNFTLKIRSTKLEDSAMYFCASSYGTGSQPQHFGDGTRLSIL.